The 12 T cell receptor beta chains below come from one sample, sequenced in a study of control samples from healthy donors and cancer patients. Profiled with immunoSEQ multiplex PCR; TCRdb holds only in-frame clones, not every one. This sample has about 30,000 clones, with roughly 89% found just once. Sequenced sample: PBMCs. Source of these receptors: a man aged 50 or older with lung cancer.

This chain uses TRBV5-6 with TRBJ1-5; 8 bases align to TRBD1. Germline lookup yields CDR1 SGHDT and CDR2 YYEEEE. The CDR3 contains 15 residues. J lost 4 bases, V lost 3 bases, and 6 bases had no gene match. CDR3 sequence: CASSSLRQGNQPQHF. The CDR3 DNA reads TGTGCCAGCAGCTCCCTGCGACAGGGGAATCAGCCCCAGCATTTT.

V usage is TRBV29-1 and J usage is TRBJ1-1, with TRBD1 identical over 7 bases. Unmatched junction bases numbered 6, after V lost 5 bases and J lost 0 bases. Looked up from germline, CDR1 is SQVTM and CDR2 is ANQGSEA. CDR3 size: 14 residues. The DNA for the CDR3 is TGCAGCGTTCCAGGGGGAGGAATGAACACTGAAGCTTTCTTT. As protein: CSVPGGGMNTEAFF. Based on the CDR3 plus reference TRBV29-1 and TRBJ1-1, the full variable domain is SAVISQKPSRDICQRGTSLTIQCQVDSQVTMMFWYRQQPGQSLTLIATANQGSEATYESGFVIDKFPISRPNLTFSTLTVSNMSPEDSSIYLCSVPGGGMNTEAFFGQGTRLTVV.

The chain uses TRBV5-6 and TRBJ1-2; D gene uncertain. The V gene's germline CDR1 is SGHDT and CDR2 YYEEEE. V gave up 4 bases and J gave up 0 bases, with 13 bases separating them. The CDR3 loop spans 15 amino acids. This chain's CDR3 is CASSPVTAANYGYTF. DNA of the CDR3: TGTGCCAGCAGCCCAGTGACGGCAGCTAACTATGGCTACACCTTC.

The chain recombines TRBV6-1 with TRBJ1-4, with D maybe TRBD1 (6 bases). The CDR3 is 14 amino acids. CDR1 MNHNS and CDR2 SASEGT come from the germline V gene. V was trimmed by 1 base and J by 7 bases, leaving 10 bases between them. As DNA, the CDR3 is TGTGCCAGCAGTGAAGGGGGGGCGACTGAAAAACTGTTTTTT. It codes for CASSEGGATEKLFF.

The V gene is TRBV2, the J gene TRBJ2-2, with 10 nucleotides matching TRBD1. The CDR3 extends over 14 amino acids. V gave up 6 bases and J gave up 5 bases; unmatched junction bases: 3. Per germline, CDR1 SNHLY and CDR2 FYNNEI. The CDR3 is CASRDRGLTGELFF. CDR3 bases: TGTGCCAGCAGGGACAGGGGGTTGACCGGGGAGCTGTTTTTT.

The CDR3 reads CASSPGLSDSYEQYF. The CDR3 DNA reads as TGTGCCAGCTCCCCGGGACTTTCGGACTCCTACGAGCAGTACTTC. The gene calls are TRBV18 and TRBJ2-7; D is possibly TRBD2 (6 bases). The germline gives CDR1 KGHSH, CDR2 LQKENI. V was pared by 6 bases and J by 0 bases, with 15 bases between. CDR3 length equals 15 residues. Variable domain in full (rest from reference TRBV18 and TRBJ2-7): NAGVMQNPRHLVRRRGQEARLRCSPMKGHSHVYWYRQLPEEGLKFMVYLQKENIIDESGMPKERFSAEFPKEGPSILRIQQVVRGDSAAYFCASSPGLSDSYEQYFGPGTRLTVT.

The gene calls are TRBV11-2 and TRBJ2-1; possible D gene TRBD2, 6 bases. V lost 0 bases to trimming and J lost 6 bases, with 9 bases between them. The CDR3 sequence is 14 residues long. Germline V gene data show CDR1 as SGHAT and CDR2 as FQNNGV. CDR3 residues: CASSLDSGGNEQFF. CDR3 coding DNA: TGTGCCAGCAGCTTAGATTCCGGGGGCAATGAGCAGTTCTTC.

The chain recombines TRBV27 with TRBJ2-1; 7 bases line up with TRBD1. The CDR3 runs to 15 residues. V gave up 4 bases and J gave up 7 bases; unmatched junction bases: 10. Per the germline V gene, CDR1 is MNHEY and CDR2 is SMNVEV (reference sequence). The CDR3 region is CASSSYPGQRNEQFF. The DNA of the CDR3 is TGTGCCAGCAGTTCGTACCCGGGACAGCGAAATGAGCAGTTCTTC.

This chain connects TRBV18 to TRBJ2-6; no firm D call. V shed 3 bases and J shed 0 bases, with 15 bases lying between them. Germline lookup yields CDR1 KGHSH and CDR2 LQKENI. The CDR3 contains 18 residues. The CDR3 DNA is TGTGCCAGCTCACCGCAAGCTGTTTCTAACTCTGGGGCCAACGTCCTGACTTTC. It is translated as CASSPQAVSNSGANVLTF.

The chain employs TRBV5-1 and TRBJ2-7; possibly TRBD1 or TRBD2 for D (5 bases each). Germline loops: CDR1 SGHRS, CDR2 YFSETQ. This CDR3 is 15 amino acids long. The V end lost 4 bases, the J end lost 3 bases, and 17 bases lay between the germline ends. The CDR3 nucleotides read TGCGCCAGCAGCCGAAATACCGGGACCCTCTACGAGCAGTACTTC. Residues: CASSRNTGTLYEQYF.

This sequence joins TRBV6-1 and TRBJ2-7; no reliable D call. The V and J ends lost 1 base and 5 bases respectively, with 3 bases between them. This CDR3 has 11 residues. The germline V gene has CDR1 MNHNS and CDR2 SASEGT. CDR3 amino acids: CASSEGNEQYF. The DNA of the CDR3 is TGTGCCAGCAGTGAAGGCAACGAGCAGTACTTC.

This clone was found once. The V and J genes are TRBV19 and TRBJ1-4, with no clear D. The CDR3 is 15 amino acids. Per germline, CDR1 LNHDA and CDR2 SQIVND (reference sequence). Trimming cost V 5 bases and J 7 bases, with 17 bases left between them. The CDR3 protein is CASSLAEAKGEKLFF. The CDR3 DNA reads TGTGCCAGTAGTCTAGCGGAGGCCAAAGGTGAAAAACTGTTTTTT.